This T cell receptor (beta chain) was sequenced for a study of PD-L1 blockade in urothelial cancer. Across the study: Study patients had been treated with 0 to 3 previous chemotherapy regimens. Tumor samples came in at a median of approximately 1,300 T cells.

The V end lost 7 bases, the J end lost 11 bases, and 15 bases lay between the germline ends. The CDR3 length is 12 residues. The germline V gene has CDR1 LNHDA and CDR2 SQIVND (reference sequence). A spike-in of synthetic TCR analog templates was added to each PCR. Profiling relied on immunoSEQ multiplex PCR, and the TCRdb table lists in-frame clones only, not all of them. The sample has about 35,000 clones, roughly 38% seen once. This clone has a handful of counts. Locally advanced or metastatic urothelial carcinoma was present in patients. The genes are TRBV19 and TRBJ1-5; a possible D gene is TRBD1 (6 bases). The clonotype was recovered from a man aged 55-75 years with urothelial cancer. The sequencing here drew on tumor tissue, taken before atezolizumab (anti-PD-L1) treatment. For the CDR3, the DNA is TGTGCCAGTAAGGCTCTAGGGGGAGCCCAGCATTTT. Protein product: CASKALGGAQHF.